This TCR beta chain appears in the sequencing data of a study of T cell responses to AZD1222 COVID-19 vaccine. Worth noting for this clone: Its antigen is currently unknown.

Sequenced by immunoSEQ multiplex PCR; TCRdb stores in-frame clones only, minus some. The profile shows about 130,000 clones, over 90% of them singletons. V gave up 0 bases and J gave up 3 bases; unmatched junction bases: 3. This CDR3 has 16 residues. CDR1 is SGHTA, CDR2 FQGNSA, per germline. General study results and limits: Recipients of two AZD1222 doses showed rising Spike-specific TCR breadth and depth. Spike-wide coverage was observed for vaccine-associated CD4 TCRs, with dominant responses at 160-218 and 743-854. Only six or seven AZD1222 recipients were seropositive at baseline.

The receptor was derived from an adult in good health. Sample: peripheral blood, taken on day 0 of AZD1222 vaccination. J is TRBJ2-2 and V is TRBV7-2, with 8 positions matching TRBD1. As DNA, the CDR3 is TGTGCCAGCAGCTTAGCACAGGGGGTCGACACCGGGGAGCTGTTTTTT. Its protein is CASSLAQGVDTGELFF.